These 2 T cell receptor beta chains were all obtained from the same sample, sequenced in a study of vaccination and CD4 T cells after COVID-19. The Oncomine TCR Beta short-read assay sequenced DNA from cultured CD4+ T cells. Via MiXCR, TCRdb re-called the PCR reads, giving one row per CDR3 protein. Of 15,000 to 20,000 distinct CDR3 sequences listed, roughly 54% are singletons. Treatment here: 10-day PBMC culture with coronavirus spike peptide pools or control peptides (ViraFEST assay). For these receptors, no antigen is known. Material for sequencing was CD4+ T cells from blood, cultured in vitro. These receptors originate from a human donor who had recovered from COVID-19.

The sample holds a few counts of this clonotype. The chain employs TRBV10-2 and TRBJ1-2; D remains unclear. CDR1 and CDR2 (germline): WSHSY, SAAADI. The CDR3 runs 12 residues. V lost 3 bases to trimming and J lost 2 bases, with 4 bases between them. CDR3 amino acids: CASSDRNYGYTF. CDR3 nucleotide sequence: TGCGCCAGCAGTGACAGGAACTATGGCTACACCTTC.

This rearrangement joins TRBV4-2 to TRBJ2-7, with 7 bases identical to TRBD2. Germline V gene sequence: CDR1 LGHNA, CDR2 YNFKEQ. After removal of 6 bases from V and 6 bases from J, the junction contained 8 bases not matched to a gene. The CDR3 covers 13 residues. The CDR3 loop is CASSPSGISEQYF. In DNA form, the CDR3 reads TGTGCCAGCAGTCCCAGCGGGATAAGCGAGCAGTACTTC.